The next 4 T cell receptor beta chains were all read from a single sample in a study of blood T cell repertoires in COVID-19. Only in-frame clones appear in the TCRdb table, and some are missing; sequencing was by immunoSEQ multiplex PCR. The sample has 75,000 to 90,000 clones; over 65% are singletons. Sequencing was performed on peripheral blood. Receptors were obtained from a human donor in a cohort sampled during active COVID-19.

The rearrangement uses TRBV28 and TRBJ2-1; the match to TRBD2 covers 14 bases. The germline V gene has CDR1 MDHEN and CDR2 SYDVKM. The CDR3 has 20 amino acids. With 4 bases clipped from V and 1 base from J, the junction kept 12 bases outside the gene matches. CDR3 loop: CASSSPGGTSGSVSYNEQFF. The CDR3 DNA reads as TGTGCCAGCAGTTCCCCTGGTGGGACTAGCGGGAGTGTTTCCTACAATGAGCAGTTCTTC.

This clone appeared once. The genes are TRBV5-1 and TRBJ2-2, with no clear D. The CDR3 is 17 amino acids. Germline loops: CDR1 SGHRS, CDR2 YFSETQ. V lost 0 bases and J lost 1, with 13 bases in between. The CDR3 is CASSLAGTEWNTGELFF. The CDR3 DNA follows: TGCGCCAGCAGCTTGGCCGGTACAGAGTGGAACACCGGGGAGCTGTTTTTT. Complete variable domain (other parts from reference TRBV5-1 and TRBJ2-2): KAGVTQTPRYLIKTRGQQVTLSCSPISGHRSVSWYQQTPGQGLQFLFEYFSETQRNKGNFPGRFSGRQFSNSRSEMNVSTLELGDSALYLCASSLAGTEWNTGELFFGEGSRLTVL.

This clone was observed at least ten times. V usage is TRBV19 and J usage is TRBJ1-1; D may be TRBD1 (6 bases). The germline gives CDR1 LNHDA, CDR2 SQIVND (reference sequence). The CDR3 runs 16 residues. V gave up 9 bases and J gave up 0 bases, with 20 bases separating them. CDR3: CASKIGTLEMNTEAFF. CDR3 in DNA: TGTGCCAGCAAAATTGGGACACTGGAAATGAACACTGAAGCTTTCTTT.

A few counts support this clone. The chain employs TRBV5-5 and TRBJ2-1; D remains ambiguous. This CDR3 is built from 14 residues. The V end was cut by 0 bases, the J end by 6 bases, with 10 bases between. The germline CDR1 and CDR2 sequences are SGHKS and YYEKEE (reference sequence). CDR3 nucleotide sequence: TGTGCCAGCAGCTTGGATGACCTAGGCAATGAGCAGTTCTTC. Translating gives CASSLDDLGNEQFF.